This is a list of T cell receptor beta chains from one sample in a study of cytomegalovirus exposure and HLA in healthy donors. Using immunoSEQ multiplex PCR, the repertoire was profiled, and TCRdb retains in-frame clones only, with some absent. The top ten clones hold 1.9% of a sample with 100,000 to 120,000 clones, approximately 89% of them seen once. Sequencing used PBMCs. The receptor source for this set is a woman aged 18-29 years in good health and CMV-seronegative. CDR3s include the opening cysteine and the closing phenylalanine or tryptophan. A D gene is named only where the DNA matches it firmly. Part of the rows lack a size; the others show once, few, many or a class for expanded clones.

V gene	D gene	J gene	clone size	CDR3 DNA	CDR3 protein
TRBV5-1	-	TRBJ1-1	-	TGCGCCAGCAGACTACAGGGTGTAATGAACACTGAAGCTTTCTTT	CASRLQGVMNTEAFF
TRBV7-3	TRBD1	TRBJ2-3	-	TGTGCCAGCAGCCGACAGGGGGCCGTAGATACGCAGTATTTT	CASSRQGAVDTQYF
TRBV6-4	-	TRBJ2-6	few	TGTGCCAGCAGCGCGGACAGCACCTCTGGGGCCAACGTCCTGACTTTC	CASSADSTSGANVLTF
TRBV27	TRBD2	TRBJ2-3	-	TGTGCCAGCAGTTACGAAGACCTAGCGGGGGGGACCACAGATACGCAGTATTTT	CASSYEDLAGGTTDTQYF
TRBV7-2	-	TRBJ1-2	-	TGTGCCAGCAGTTCAAACAGGGTTTCCGGCTACACCTTC	CASSSNRVSGYTF
TRBV7-9	-	TRBJ1-1	-	TGTGCCAGCACGTTTCCTAACGGTGAAGCTTTCTTT	CASTFPNGEAFF
TRBV6-5	-	TRBJ2-7	-	TGTGCCAGCAGTTCCCGTTACGAGCAGTACTTC	CASSSRYEQYF
TRBV11-2	-	TRBJ2-7	once	TGTGCCAGCAGCTTAACCGGGAGCAACGAGCAGTACTTC	CASSLTGSNEQYF
TRBV28	-	TRBJ2-7	-	TGTGCCAGCAGTTTACCCTTCGTCAGGGGTGATTTCGGCTACGAGCAGTACTTC	CASSLPFVRGDFGYEQYF
TRBV28	TRBD1	TRBJ2-1	-	TGTGCCAGCAGTCCTGGGACAGGGGGCGCATACAATGAGCAGTTCTTC	CASSPGTGGAYNEQFF